This T cell receptor (beta chain) originates from a study of blood T cell repertoires in COVID-19 (dated by TCRdb to the early 2020s). In the study overall: Samples from collaborators originated in the United States, Italy and Spain and spanned both the acute and convalescent phases of COVID-19. The prospective study material was composed of cDNA or gDNA derived from T cells, B-cell-depleted T cells, or PBMCs. Deeply sampled blood TCRbeta repertoires from subjects exposed to, actively infected with, or recovered from COVID-19 were included in the dataset. The repertoires were made available in a free public database intended to serve as a resource for research on the immune response to SARS-CoV-2. Samples were obtained from the ongoing ImmuneRACE study (first 160 participants) and from roughly 1,300 subjects provided by 6 global collaborators. Sample metadata almost always included a de-identified subject ID, COVID-19 status, age in years and sex. HLA class I and class II types, where available, came from metadata supplied by the sample provider rather than from assay-based typing. The paper as a whole reports these results and caveats: The amount of clinical and demographic metadata varied by source and participant and was provided uncurated.

The collaborating institutions used their own protocols to collect whole blood in K2EDTA tubes. For TCRbeta analysis, collaborators shipped samples as frozen whole blood, isolated PBMCs, or DNA extracted from either of those sample types. Points on this clone: The specificity of this receptor is unknown. One base away there is no much larger clone; base qualities are not given.

TCRbeta CDR3 regions were amplified from genomic DNA using the immunoSEQ Assay, a bias-controlled multiplex PCR. The study's own analysis went as follows. Nucleated cell counts per sample were estimated from amplification of reference gene primers within the assay. To quantify the absolute abundance of each unique TCRbeta CDR3 rearrangement, sequence reads were collapsed and filtered. For each sample, productive Simpson clonality was calculated by taking the square root of Simpson's diversity index across productive rearrangements. The table comes from immuneACCESS by way of TCRdb, which keeps in-frame sequences with V and J called. Part of the clones is missing from these tables; in studies checked, under half for an unresolved V gene and the rest for unknown reasons. V and J calls and clone size are copied from that table; D and trimming were computed from the DNA. Across this sample there are some 250,000 clones, with more than 70% seen only once. The top ten clonotypes cover 8.5% to 10% of the sample.

Material for sequencing was peripheral blood. This TCR came from a man aged 40-55 years with active or convalescent COVID-19.

The bases are TGCGCCAGCAGCTTGATGGGCGGACAGGGAGAGGACTATGGCTACACCTTC. Protein translation: CASSLMGGQGEDYGYTF. Recombination joined TRBV5-1 with TRBJ1-2, with 8 bases in between that match TRBD1. Clipping removes 1 base from V and 3 bases from J, with 11 as the unmatched junction base count. Counted from cysteine to phenylalanine, this CDR3 has 17 amino acids. Only the CDR3 DNA stays, 51 bases, in frame from base 1. In the germline V gene, CDR1 corresponds to SGHRS and CDR2 to YFSETQ. When the CDR3 is completed using the reference TRBV5-1 and TRBJ1-2 genes on either side, the full variable domain is KAGVTQTPRYLIKTRGQQVTLSCSPISGHRSVSWYQQTPGQGLQFLFEYFSETQRNKGNFPGRFSGRQFSNSRSEMNVSTLELGDSALYLCASSLMGGQGEDYGYTFGSGTRLTVV.